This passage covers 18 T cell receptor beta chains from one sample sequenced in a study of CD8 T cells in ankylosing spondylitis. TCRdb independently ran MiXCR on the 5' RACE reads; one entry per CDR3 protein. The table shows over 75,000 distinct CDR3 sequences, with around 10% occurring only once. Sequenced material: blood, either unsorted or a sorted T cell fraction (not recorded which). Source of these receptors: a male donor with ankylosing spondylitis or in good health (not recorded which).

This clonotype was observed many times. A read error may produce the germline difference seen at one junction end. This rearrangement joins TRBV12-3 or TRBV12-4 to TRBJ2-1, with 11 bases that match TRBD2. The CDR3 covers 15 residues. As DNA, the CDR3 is TGTGCCAGCAGATTAGCGGGGGGGTCTTACAATGAGCAGTTCTTC. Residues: CASRLAGGSYNEQFF.

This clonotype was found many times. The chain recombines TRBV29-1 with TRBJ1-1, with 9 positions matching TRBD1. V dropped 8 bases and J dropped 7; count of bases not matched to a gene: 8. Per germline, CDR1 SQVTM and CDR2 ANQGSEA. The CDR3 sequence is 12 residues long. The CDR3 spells CSYMGQGGEAFF. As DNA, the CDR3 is TGCAGCTATATGGGACAGGGAGGTGAAGCTTTCTTT.

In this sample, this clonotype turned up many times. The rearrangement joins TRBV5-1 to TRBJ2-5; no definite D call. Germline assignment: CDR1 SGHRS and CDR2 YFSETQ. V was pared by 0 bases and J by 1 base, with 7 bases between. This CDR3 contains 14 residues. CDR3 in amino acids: CASSLVSPQETQYF. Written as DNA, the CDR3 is TGCGCCAGCAGCTTGGTGTCTCCCCAAGAGACCCAGTACTTC. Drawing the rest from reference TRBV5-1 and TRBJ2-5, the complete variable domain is KAGVTQTPRYLIKTRGQQVTLSCSPISGHRSVSWYQQTPGQGLQFLFEYFSETQRNKGNFPGRFSGRQFSNSRSEMNVSTLELGDSALYLCASSLVSPQETQYFGPGTRLLVL.

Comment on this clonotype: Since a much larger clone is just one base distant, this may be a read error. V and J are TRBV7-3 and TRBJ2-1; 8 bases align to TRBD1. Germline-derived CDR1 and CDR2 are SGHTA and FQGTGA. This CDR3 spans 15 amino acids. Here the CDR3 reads CTSREPGQAYNEQFF. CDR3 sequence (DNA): TGTACCAGCAGGGAGCCGGGACAGGCCTACAATGAGCAGTTCTTC.

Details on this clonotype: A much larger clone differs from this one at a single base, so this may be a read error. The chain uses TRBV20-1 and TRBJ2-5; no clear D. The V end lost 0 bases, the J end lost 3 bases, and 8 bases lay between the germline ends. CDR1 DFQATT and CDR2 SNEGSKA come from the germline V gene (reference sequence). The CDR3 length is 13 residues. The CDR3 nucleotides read TGCAGTGCTAGAGATGGGGTGAAAGAGACCCAGTACTTC. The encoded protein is CSARDGVKETQYF.

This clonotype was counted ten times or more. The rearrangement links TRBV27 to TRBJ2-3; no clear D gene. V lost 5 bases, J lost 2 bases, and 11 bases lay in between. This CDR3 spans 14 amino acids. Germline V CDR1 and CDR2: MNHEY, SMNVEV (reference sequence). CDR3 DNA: TGTGCCAGCAGTCCTTTCATTATCACAGATACGCAGTATTTT. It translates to CASSPFIITDTQYF.

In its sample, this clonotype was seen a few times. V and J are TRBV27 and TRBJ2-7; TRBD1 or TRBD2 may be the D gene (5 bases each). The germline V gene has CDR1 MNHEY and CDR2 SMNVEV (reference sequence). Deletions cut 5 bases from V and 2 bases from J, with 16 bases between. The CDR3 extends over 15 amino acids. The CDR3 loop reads CASSGRGVEAYEQYF. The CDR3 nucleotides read TGTGCCAGCAGTGGAAGAGGGGTAGAGGCCTACGAGCAGTACTTC.

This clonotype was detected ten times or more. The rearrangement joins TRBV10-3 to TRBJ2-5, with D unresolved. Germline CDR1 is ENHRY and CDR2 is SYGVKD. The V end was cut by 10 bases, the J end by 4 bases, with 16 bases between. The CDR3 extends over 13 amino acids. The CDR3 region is CATLAGMGETQYF. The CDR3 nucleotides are TGTGCCACTCTGGCTGGGATGGGAGAGACCCAGTACTTC.

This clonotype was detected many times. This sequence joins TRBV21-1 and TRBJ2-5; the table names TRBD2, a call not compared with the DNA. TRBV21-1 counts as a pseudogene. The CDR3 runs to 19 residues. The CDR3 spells CASSNGTFKVHTDKETQYF. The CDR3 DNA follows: TGTGCCAGCAGCAATGGGACTTTTAAGGTCCACACCGACAAAGAGACCCAGTACTTC.

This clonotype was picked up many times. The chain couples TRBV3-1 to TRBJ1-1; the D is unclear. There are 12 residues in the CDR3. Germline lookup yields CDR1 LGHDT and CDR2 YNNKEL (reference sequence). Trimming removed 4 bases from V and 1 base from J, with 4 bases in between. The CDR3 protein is CASSPGNTEAFF. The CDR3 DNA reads TGTGCCAGCAGCCCGGGGAACACTGAAGCTTTCTTT.

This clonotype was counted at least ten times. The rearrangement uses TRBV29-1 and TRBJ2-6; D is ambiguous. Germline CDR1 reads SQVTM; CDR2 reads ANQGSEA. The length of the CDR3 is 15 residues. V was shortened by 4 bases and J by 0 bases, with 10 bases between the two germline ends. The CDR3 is CSVGIRLSGANVLTF. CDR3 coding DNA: TGCAGCGTTGGGATCAGGCTCTCTGGGGCCAACGTCCTGACTTTC.

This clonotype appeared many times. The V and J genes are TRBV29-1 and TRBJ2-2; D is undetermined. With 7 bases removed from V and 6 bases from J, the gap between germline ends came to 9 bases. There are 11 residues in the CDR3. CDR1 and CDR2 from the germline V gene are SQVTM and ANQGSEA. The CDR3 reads CSARNAGELFF. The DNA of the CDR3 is TGCAGCGCTCGAAATGCCGGGGAGCTGTTTTTT.

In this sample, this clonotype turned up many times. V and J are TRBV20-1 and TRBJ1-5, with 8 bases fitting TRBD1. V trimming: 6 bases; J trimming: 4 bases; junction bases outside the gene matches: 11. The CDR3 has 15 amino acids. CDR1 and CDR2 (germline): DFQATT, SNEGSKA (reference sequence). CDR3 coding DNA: TGCAGTGCCACAGACAGGGGCCCTGGAAATCAGCCCCAGCATTTT. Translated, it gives CSATDRGPGNQPQHF.

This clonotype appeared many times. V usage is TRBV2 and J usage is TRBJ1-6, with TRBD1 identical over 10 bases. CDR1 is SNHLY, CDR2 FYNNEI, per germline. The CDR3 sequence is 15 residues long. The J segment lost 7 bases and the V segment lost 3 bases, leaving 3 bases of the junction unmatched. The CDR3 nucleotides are TGTGCCAGCAGTGATGAGGGACAGGGGAATTCACCCCTCCACTTT. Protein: CASSDEGQGNSPLHF.

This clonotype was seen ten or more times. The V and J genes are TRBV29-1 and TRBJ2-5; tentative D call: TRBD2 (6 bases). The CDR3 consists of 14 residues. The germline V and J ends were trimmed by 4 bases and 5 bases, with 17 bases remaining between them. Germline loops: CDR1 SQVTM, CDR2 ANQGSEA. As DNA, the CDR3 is TGCAGCGTTGCTTGGCGGGGAAGTTTGGAGACCCAGTACTTC. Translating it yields CSVAWRGSLETQYF.

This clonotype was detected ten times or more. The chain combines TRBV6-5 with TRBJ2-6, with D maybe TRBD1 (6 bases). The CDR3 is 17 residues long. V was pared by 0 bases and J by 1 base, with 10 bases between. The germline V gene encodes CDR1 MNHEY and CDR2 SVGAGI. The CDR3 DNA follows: TGTGCCAGCAGTTACTCGGGCCAGGGGTCTGGGGCCAACGTCCTGACTTTC. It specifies CASSYSGQGSGANVLTF.

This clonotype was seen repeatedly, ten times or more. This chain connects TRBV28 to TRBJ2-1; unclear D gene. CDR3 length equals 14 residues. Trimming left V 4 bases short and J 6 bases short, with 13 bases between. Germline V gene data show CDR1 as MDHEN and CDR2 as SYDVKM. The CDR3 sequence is CASSSPGRVNEQFF. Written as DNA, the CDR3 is TGTGCCAGCAGTTCCCCGGGTCGGGTCAATGAGCAGTTCTTC.

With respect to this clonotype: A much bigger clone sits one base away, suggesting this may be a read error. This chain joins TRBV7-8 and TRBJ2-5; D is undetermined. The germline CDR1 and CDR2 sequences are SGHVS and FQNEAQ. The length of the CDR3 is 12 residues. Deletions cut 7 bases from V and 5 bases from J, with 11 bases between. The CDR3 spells CASNSIGETQYF. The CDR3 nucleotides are TGTGCCAGCAACTCCATCGGGGAGACCCAGTACTTC.